The clone carrying this T cell receptor (beta chain) came up a few times. The antigen remains undetermined. This entry belongs to a study of persistence of HIV-infected CD4 T cells. The CDR3 has 18 residues. Trimming removed 0 bases from V and 2 bases from J; junction bases left unmatched: 10. Germline CDR1 is SGHRS and CDR2 is YFSETQ. Cells were stimulated with CMV-infected fibroblast lysates at 10 ug/mL. CD40L/CD69 double-negative CD45RO-high memory CD4+ T cells were collected. Inclusion required CMV-positive serology and CD4+ counts above 400 cells/uL. Before stimulation, PBMCs underwent CD8+ T cell depletion. The libraries were made with immunoSEQ version 4 in survey mode. Sequenced by immunoSEQ multiplex PCR; TCRdb stores in-frame clones only, minus some. The table lists 25,000 to 35,000 clones, around 80% of them singletons. Study findings and constraints: Antigen-responding cells were enriched for degenerate expanded CDR3beta sequences.

The chain combines TRBV5-1 with TRBJ1-5; 8 bases are shared with TRBD1. The starting material was CD4+ T cells sorted from PBMCs after roughly 17-hour stimulation, obtained from a patient who received antiretroviral therapy. The clonotype was recovered from an adult man with HIV who was CMV-seropositive. In nucleotides, the CDR3 is TGCGCCAGCAGCTTGGATGGACAGGGCGCGGGGGGCAATCAGCCCCAGCATTTT. It yields the protein CASSLDGQGAGGNQPQHF. The full variable domain, with the rest looked up from reference TRBV5-1 and TRBJ1-5, is KAGVTQTPRYLIKTRGQQVTLSCSPISGHRSVSWYQQTPGQGLQFLFEYFSETQRNKGNFPGRFSGRQFSNSRSEMNVSTLELGDSALYLCASSLDGQGAGGNQPQHFGDGTRLSIL.